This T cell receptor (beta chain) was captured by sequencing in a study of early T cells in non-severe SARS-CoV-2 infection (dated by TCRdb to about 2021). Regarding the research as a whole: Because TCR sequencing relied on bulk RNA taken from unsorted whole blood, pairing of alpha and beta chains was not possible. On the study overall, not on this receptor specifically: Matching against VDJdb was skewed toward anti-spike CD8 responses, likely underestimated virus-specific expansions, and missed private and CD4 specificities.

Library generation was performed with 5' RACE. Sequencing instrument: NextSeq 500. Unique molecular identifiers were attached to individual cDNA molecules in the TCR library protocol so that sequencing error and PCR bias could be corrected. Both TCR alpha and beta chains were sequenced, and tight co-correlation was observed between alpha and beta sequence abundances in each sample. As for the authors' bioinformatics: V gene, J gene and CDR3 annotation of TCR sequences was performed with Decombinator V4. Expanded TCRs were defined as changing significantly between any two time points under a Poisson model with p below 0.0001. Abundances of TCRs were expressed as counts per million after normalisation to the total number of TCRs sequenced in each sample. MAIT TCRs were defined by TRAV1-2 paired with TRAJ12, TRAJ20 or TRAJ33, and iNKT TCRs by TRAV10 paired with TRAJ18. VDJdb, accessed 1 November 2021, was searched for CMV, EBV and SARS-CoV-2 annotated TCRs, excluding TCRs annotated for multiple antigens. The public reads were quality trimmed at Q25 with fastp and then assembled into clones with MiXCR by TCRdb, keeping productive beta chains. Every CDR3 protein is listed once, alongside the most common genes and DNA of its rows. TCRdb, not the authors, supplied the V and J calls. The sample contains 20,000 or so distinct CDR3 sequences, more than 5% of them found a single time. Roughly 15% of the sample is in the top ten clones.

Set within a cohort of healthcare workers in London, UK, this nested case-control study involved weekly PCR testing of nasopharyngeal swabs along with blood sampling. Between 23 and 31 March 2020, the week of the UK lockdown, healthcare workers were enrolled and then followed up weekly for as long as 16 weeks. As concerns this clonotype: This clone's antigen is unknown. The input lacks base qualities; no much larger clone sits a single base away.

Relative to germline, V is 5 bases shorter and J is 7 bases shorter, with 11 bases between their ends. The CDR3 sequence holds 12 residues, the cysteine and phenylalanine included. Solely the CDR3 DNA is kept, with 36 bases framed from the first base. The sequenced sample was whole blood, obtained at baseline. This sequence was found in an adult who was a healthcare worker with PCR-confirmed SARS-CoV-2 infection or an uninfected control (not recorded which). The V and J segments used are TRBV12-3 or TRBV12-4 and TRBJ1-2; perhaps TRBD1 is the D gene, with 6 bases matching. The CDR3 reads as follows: CASSRTVFGYTF. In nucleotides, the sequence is TGTGCCAGCAGTCGGACAGTCTTTGGCTACACCTTC.